These 17 T cell receptor beta chains were all obtained from the same sample, sequenced in a study of blood T cell repertoires in COVID-19. The method was immunoSEQ multiplex PCR; TCRdb's version includes in-frame clones alone and lacks a portion of them. The table lists tens of thousands of clones, more than 65% of them singletons. Sequencing was done on a sample of peripheral blood. The receptors were sampled from a woman at least 80 years old with active or convalescent COVID-19.

The J gene is TRBJ1-1, the V gene TRBV3-1 (or the pseudogene TRBV3-2); a weak D match, TRBD1 (5 bases). This CDR3 spans 15 amino acids. The V and J ends lost 0 bases and 9 bases respectively, with 17 bases between them. Per the germline V gene, CDR1 is LGHDT and CDR2 is YNNKEL (reference sequence). The CDR3 protein is CASSQEPASGGKAFF. CDR3 bases: TGTGCCAGCAGCCAAGAGCCCGCTTCCGGGGGGAAAGCTTTCTTT.

J is TRBJ2-5 and V is TRBV9; the match to TRBD2 covers 8 bases. Germline CDR1 reads SGDLS; CDR2 reads YYNGEE. The length of the CDR3 is 17 residues. Trimming at V came to 0 bases and at J to 0 bases, leaving 7 bases not matched to a gene. CDR3 sequence reads: CASSVEGSGAYQETQYF. The CDR3 region has the DNA TGTGCCAGCAGCGTAGAGGGTAGCGGGGCGTACCAAGAGACCCAGTACTTC.

As to this clone: A read error is possible here, since a much larger clone lies one base away. V gene TRBV7-2 combines with J gene TRBJ2-5; 9 bases map to TRBD2. Germline CDR1 and CDR2: SGHTA and FQGNSA. V dropped 3 bases and J dropped 4; count of bases not matched to a gene: 9. CDR3 length: 16 residues. The CDR3 nucleotides read TGTGCCAGCAGCTTCAATCGCGGGGGGGCGGGAGAGACCCAGTACTTC. It yields the protein CASSFNRGGAGETQYF.

This chain joins TRBV18 and TRBJ1-3; weak D call: TRBD1 (5 bases). Germline V gene lookup returns CDR1 KGHSH and CDR2 LQKENI. The CDR3 consists of 16 residues. V lost 3 bases, J lost 6 bases, and 18 bases lay in between. The CDR3 loop reads CASSPLTPGGINTIYF. CDR3 DNA sequence: TGTGCCAGCTCACCTCTTACGCCGGGGGGAATAAACACCATATATTTT.

As DNA, the CDR3 is TGTGCCAGCAGTTTCATGGAGACCCAGTACTTC. Amino acids: CASSFMETQYF. The chain couples TRBV28 to TRBJ2-5, with D unclear. There are 11 residues in the CDR3. V shed 3 bases and J shed 5 bases, with 4 bases lying between them. In germline, CDR1 is MDHEN, CDR2 SYDVKM.

A few counts support this clone. V and J are TRBV19 and TRBJ2-7, with 8 bases matching TRBD1. J lost 2 bases, V lost 1 base, and 4 bases had no gene match. The length of the CDR3 is 15 residues. CDR1 is LNHDA, CDR2 SQIVND, per germline (reference sequence). The CDR3 is CASSIGTGGPYEQYF. The CDR3 nucleotides are TGTGCCAGTAGTATAGGTACAGGGGGACCCTACGAGCAGTACTTC.

The J gene is TRBJ1-1, the V gene TRBV30; D unclear. Germline V lookup: CDR1 GTSNPN, CDR2 SVGIG (reference sequence). The CDR3 is 13 amino acids. With 3 bases removed from V and 4 bases from J, the gap between germline ends came to 12 bases. Here the CDR3 DNA reads TGTGCCTGGAGACCGACCCGGGGCACTGAAGCTTTCTTT. Encoded protein: CAWRPTRGTEAFF.

The chain recombines TRBV2 with TRBJ2-1; the match to TRBD2 covers 10 bases. This CDR3 comprises 15 residues. Per the germline V gene, CDR1 is SNHLY and CDR2 is FYNNEI. J lost 7 bases, V lost 4 bases, and 7 bases had no gene match. Here the CDR3 DNA reads TGTGCCAGCAGTGTGAGCGGGGGGGCGGGAAATGAGCAGTTCTTC. Protein product: CASSVSGGAGNEQFF. Complete variable domain (other parts from reference TRBV2 and TRBJ2-1): EPEVTQTPSHQVTQMGQEVILRCVPISNHLYFYWYRQILGQKVEFLVSFYNNEISEKSEIFDDQFSVERPDGSNFTLKIRSTKLEDSAMYFCASSVSGGAGNEQFFGPGTRLTVL.

The chain links TRBV3-1 (or the pseudogene TRBV3-2) to TRBJ2-3; 10 nucleotides align to TRBD1. Germline assignment: CDR1 LGHDT and CDR2 YNNKEL (reference sequence). CDR3 length equals 17 residues. V lost 4 bases to trimming and J lost 0 bases; unmatched junction nucleotides: 7. The CDR3 sequence is CASSPAGTGASTDTQYF. The CDR3 DNA reads TGTGCCAGCAGCCCTGCCGGGACAGGGGCAAGCACAGATACGCAGTATTTT.

The chain recombines TRBV6-1 with TRBJ1-6; D is uncertain. The V end lost 2 bases, the J end lost 8 bases, and 13 bases lay between the germline ends. The CDR3 length is 15 residues. Germline CDR1 reads MNHNS; CDR2 reads SASEGT. The CDR3, as DNA: TGTGCCAGCAGTGAAAGATCCGGGATCTATTCACCCCTCCACTTT. Protein: CASSERSGIYSPLHF.

This chain uses TRBV4-1 with TRBJ2-1; 8 nucleotides line up with TRBD1. Looked up from germline, CDR1 is MGHRA and CDR2 is YSYEKL. Losses at the gene ends were 0 bases for V and 8 bases for J; bases not matched to a gene: 15. This CDR3 is 18 amino acids long. CDR3 residues: CASSQDPPRGQEIDEQFF. The CDR3 DNA reads TGCGCCAGCAGCCAAGATCCCCCTCGGGGACAGGAGATCGATGAGCAGTTCTTC.

The gene calls are TRBV27 and TRBJ1-2, with 10 positions matching TRBD1. CDR1 is MNHEY, CDR2 SMNVEV, per germline (reference sequence). Unmatched junction bases numbered 14, after V lost 7 bases and J lost 9 bases. The CDR3 has 15 residues. CDR3 in amino acids: CASISGGPDRGSYTF. CDR3 DNA sequence: TGTGCCAGCATCTCCGGGGGTCCGGACAGGGGGAGCTACACCTTC.

The chain combines TRBV7-2 with TRBJ1-1, with no clear D. V lost 1 base and J 1 base, leaving 10 bases between the germline ends. In germline, CDR1 is SGHTA, CDR2 FQGNSA. The CDR3 is made up of 15 amino acids. CDR3 in DNA: TGTGCCAGCAGCTTAGTTCACGGGGAGAACACTGAAGCTTTCTTT. Encoded protein: CASSLVHGENTEAFF.

The rearrangement joins TRBV6-4 to TRBJ1-2, with TRBD1 matching 11 bases. This CDR3 contains 15 residues. V trimming: 5 bases; J trimming: 8 bases; junction bases outside the gene matches: 10. Germline CDR1 MRHNA, CDR2 SNTAGT. The CDR3 loop is CASSSTGQGAGGYTF. In nucleotides, the CDR3 is TGTGCCAGCAGTTCTACCGGACAGGGGGCGGGAGGCTACACCTTC.

This clone was observed many times. The V gene is TRBV7-2, the J gene TRBJ2-1, with TRBD1 matching 11 bases. The CDR3 has 15 residues. Germline CDR1 SGHTA, CDR2 FQGNSA. V shed 5 bases and J 7 bases; nucleotides not matched to a gene: 7. The CDR3 loop reads CASSPRGQGGNEQFF. CDR3 coding DNA: TGTGCCAGCAGCCCCAGGGGACAGGGGGGAAATGAGCAGTTCTTC.

This clone was found a few times. The chain has TRBV28 and TRBJ2-7; TRBD1 matches 10 bases. After removal of 6 bases from V and 6 bases from J, the junction contained 5 bases not matched to a gene. CDR3 size: 13 residues. Germline assignment: CDR1 MDHEN and CDR2 SYDVKM. This CDR3 reads CASRPTGGPEQYF. Written as DNA, the CDR3 is TGTGCCAGCAGGCCGACAGGGGGCCCCGAGCAGTACTTC.

The rearrangement uses TRBV6-6 and TRBJ1-6; TRBD1 aligns across 8 bases. Germline values: CDR1 MNHNY, CDR2 SVGAGI (reference sequence). V lost 6 bases to trimming and J lost 8 bases; unmatched junction nucleotides: 9. CDR3 size: 15 residues. The CDR3 here is CASRARQGSHSPLHF. The CDR3, as DNA: TGTGCCAGCAGGGCCAGACAGGGGAGTCATTCACCCCTCCACTTT.